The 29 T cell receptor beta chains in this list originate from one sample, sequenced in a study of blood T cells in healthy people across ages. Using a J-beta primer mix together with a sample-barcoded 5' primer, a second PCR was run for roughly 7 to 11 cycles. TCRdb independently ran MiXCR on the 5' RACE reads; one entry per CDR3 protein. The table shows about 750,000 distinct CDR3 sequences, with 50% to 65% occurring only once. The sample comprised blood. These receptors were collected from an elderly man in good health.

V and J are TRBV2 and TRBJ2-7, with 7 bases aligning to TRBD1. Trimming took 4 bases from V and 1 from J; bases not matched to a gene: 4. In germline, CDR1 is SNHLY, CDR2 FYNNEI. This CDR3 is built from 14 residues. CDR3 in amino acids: CASSGQGVSYEQYF. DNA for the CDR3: TGTGCCAGCAGTGGACAGGGTGTATCCTACGAGCAGTACTTC.

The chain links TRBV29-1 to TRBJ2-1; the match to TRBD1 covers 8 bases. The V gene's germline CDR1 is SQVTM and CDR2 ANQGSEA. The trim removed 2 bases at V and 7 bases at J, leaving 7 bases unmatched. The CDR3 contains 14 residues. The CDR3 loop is CSVESTGGDNEQFF. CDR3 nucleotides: TGCAGCGTTGAAAGTACAGGGGGAGATAATGAGCAGTTCTTC.

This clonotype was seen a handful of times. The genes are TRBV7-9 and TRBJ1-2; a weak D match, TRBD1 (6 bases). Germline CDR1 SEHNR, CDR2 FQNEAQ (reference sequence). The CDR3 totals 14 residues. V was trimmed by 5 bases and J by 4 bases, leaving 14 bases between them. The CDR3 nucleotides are TGTGCCAGCAGCACCGTAACAGGGAGCTATGGCTACACCTTC. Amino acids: CASSTVTGSYGYTF.

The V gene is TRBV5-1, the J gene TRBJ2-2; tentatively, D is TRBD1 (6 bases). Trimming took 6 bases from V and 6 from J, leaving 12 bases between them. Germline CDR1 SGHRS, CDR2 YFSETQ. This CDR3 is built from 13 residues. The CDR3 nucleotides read TGCGCCAGCAACATACAGGGATCCGGGGAGCTGTTTTTT. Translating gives CASNIQGSGELFF.

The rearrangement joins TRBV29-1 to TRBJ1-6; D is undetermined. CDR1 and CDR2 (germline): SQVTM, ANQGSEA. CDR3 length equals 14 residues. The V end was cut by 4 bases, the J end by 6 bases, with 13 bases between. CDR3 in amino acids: CSVADSAGNSPLHF. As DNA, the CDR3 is TGCAGCGTTGCTGACTCTGCCGGTAATTCACCCCTCCACTTT.

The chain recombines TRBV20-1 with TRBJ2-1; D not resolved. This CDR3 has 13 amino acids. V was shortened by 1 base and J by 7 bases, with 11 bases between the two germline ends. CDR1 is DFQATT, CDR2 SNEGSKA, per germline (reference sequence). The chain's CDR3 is CSARAQVKNEQFF. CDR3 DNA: TGCAGTGCTAGAGCTCAGGTCAAGAATGAGCAGTTCTTC.

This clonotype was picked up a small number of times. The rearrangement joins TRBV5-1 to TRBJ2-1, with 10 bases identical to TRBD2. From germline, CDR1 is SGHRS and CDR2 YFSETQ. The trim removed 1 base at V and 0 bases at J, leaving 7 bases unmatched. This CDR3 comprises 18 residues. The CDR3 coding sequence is TGCGCCAGCAGCTTGAGACCTAGCGGGGGCAGCTCCTACAATGAGCAGTTCTTC. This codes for CASSLRPSGGSSYNEQFF.

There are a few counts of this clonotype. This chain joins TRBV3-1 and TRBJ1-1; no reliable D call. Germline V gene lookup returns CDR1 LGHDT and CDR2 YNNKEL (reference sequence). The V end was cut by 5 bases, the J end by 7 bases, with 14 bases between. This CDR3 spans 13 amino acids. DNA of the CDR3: TGTGCCAGCAGCTTTCAGGCGGCTGTTGAAGCTTTCTTT. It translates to CASSFQAAVEAFF.

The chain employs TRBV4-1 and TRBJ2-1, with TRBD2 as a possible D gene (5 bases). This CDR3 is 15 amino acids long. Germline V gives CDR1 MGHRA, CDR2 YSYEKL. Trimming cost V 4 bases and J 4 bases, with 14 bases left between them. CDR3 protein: CASSLLGEIYNEQFF. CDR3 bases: TGCGCCAGCAGCCTGCTGGGAGAAATTTACAATGAGCAGTTCTTC.

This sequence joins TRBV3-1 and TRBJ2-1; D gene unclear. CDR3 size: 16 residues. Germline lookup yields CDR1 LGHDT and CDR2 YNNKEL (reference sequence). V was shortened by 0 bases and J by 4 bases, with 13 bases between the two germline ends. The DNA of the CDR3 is TGTGCCAGCAGCCAAGATGTAGGGTTAAATTACAATGAGCAGTTCTTC. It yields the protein CASSQDVGLNYNEQFF.

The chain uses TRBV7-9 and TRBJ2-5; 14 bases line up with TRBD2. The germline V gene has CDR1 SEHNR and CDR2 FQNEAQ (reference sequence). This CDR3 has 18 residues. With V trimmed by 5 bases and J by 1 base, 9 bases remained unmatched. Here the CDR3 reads CASSTFTGTSGSQETQYF. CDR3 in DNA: TGTGCCAGCAGCACCTTCACCGGGACTAGCGGGAGCCAAGAGACCCAGTACTTC.

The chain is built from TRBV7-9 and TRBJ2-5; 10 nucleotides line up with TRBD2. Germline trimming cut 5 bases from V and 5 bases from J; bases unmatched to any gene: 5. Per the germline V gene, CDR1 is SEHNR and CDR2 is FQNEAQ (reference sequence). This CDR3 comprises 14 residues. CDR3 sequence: CASSPLAGAETQYF. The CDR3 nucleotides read TGTGCCAGCAGCCCTCTAGCGGGAGCTGAGACCCAGTACTTC.

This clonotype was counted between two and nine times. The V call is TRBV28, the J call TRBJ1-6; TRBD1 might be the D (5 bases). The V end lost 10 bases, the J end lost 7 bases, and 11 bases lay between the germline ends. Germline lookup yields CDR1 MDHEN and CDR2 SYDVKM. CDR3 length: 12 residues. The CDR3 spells CATGTGNSPLHF. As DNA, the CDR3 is TGTGCCACAGGGACGGGGAATTCACCCCTCCACTTT.

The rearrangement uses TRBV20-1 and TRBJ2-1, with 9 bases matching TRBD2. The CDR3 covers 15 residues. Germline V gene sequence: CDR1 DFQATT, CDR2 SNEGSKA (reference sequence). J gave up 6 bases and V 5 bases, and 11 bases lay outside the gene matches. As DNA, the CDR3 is TGCAGTGCTTCCTCTAGCGGGAAACCGACCAATGAGCAGTTCTTC. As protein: CSASSSGKPTNEQFF.

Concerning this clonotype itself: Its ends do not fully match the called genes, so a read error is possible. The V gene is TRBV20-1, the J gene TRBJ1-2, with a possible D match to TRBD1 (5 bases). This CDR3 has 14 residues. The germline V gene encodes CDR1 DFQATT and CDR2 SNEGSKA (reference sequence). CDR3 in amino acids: CSARVEGFGYDYTF. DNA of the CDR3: TGCAGTGCTAGAGTCGAGGGGTTCGGCTATGACTACACCTTC.

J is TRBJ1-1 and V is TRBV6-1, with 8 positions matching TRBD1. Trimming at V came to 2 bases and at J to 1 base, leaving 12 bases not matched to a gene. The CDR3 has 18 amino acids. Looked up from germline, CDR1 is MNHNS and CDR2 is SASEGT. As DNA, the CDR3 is TGTGCCAGCAGTGAACGGACAGGGACCACTCCAAGGAACACTGAAGCTTTCTTT. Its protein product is CASSERTGTTPRNTEAFF.

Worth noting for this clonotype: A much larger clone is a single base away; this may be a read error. In DNA, the CDR3 is TGTGCCAGCAGTTTTTCAGGCTACAAGCAGTACTTC. As protein: CASSFSGYKQYF. The genes are TRBV12-3 or TRBV12-4 and TRBJ2-5, with D hard to call. V was pared by 3 bases and J by 11 bases, with 13 bases between. This CDR3 contains 12 residues.

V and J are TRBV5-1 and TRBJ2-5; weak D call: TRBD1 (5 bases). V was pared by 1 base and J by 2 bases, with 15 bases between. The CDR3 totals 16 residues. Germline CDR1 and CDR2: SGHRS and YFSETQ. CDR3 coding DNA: TGCGCCAGCAGCTTGTTTATTGGGGCAGGACAAGAGACCCAGTACTTC. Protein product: CASSLFIGAGQETQYF.

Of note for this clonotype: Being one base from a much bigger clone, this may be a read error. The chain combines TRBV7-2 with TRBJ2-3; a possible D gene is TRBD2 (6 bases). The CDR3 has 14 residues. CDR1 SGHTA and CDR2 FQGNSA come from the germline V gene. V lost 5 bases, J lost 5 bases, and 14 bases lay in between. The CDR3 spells CASSVETSKDTQYF. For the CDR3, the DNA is TGTGCCAGCAGCGTCGAGACTAGTAAAGATACGCAGTATTTT. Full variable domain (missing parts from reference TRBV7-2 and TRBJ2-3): GAGVSQSPSNKVTEKGKDVELRCDPISGHTALYWYRQSLGQGLEFLIYFQGNSAPDKSGLPSDRFSAERTGGSVSTLTIQRTQQEDSAVYLCASSVETSKDTQYFGPGTRLTVL.

CDR3 residues: CASSVGANTGELFF. The CDR3 nucleotides read TGTGCCAGCAGCGTAGGTGCGAACACCGGGGAGCTGTTTTTT. The chain links TRBV9 to TRBJ2-2, with unresolved D. CDR1 is SGDLS, CDR2 YYNGEE, per germline. This CDR3 has 14 residues. V lost 0 bases, J lost 0 bases, and 3 bases lay in between.

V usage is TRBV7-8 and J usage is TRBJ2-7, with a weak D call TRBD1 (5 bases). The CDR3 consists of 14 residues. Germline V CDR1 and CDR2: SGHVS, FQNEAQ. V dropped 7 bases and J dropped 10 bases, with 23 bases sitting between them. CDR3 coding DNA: TGTGCCAGCACCCGACTTCTGGGGCCGAGAGCCCAGTACTTC. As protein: CASTRLLGPRAQYF.

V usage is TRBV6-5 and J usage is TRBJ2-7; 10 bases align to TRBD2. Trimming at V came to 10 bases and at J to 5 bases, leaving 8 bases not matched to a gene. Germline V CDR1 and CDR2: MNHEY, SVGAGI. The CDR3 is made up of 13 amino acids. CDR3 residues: CATRASGSNEQYF. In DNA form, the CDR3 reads TGTGCCACCCGGGCTAGCGGGAGCAACGAGCAGTACTTC.

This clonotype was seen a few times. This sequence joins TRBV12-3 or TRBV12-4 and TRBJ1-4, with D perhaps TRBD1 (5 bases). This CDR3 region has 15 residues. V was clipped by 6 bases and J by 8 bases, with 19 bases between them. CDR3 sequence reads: CASRPTGERGEKLFF. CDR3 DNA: TGTGCCAGCAGACCTACAGGAGAGAGAGGGGAAAAACTGTTTTTT.

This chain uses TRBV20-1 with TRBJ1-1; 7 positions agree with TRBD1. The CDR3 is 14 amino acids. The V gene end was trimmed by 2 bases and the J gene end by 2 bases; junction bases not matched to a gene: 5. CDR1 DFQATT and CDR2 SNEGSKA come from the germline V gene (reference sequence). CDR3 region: CSARPGTANTEAFF. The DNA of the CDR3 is TGCAGTGCTAGACCCGGGACAGCTAACACTGAAGCTTTCTTT.

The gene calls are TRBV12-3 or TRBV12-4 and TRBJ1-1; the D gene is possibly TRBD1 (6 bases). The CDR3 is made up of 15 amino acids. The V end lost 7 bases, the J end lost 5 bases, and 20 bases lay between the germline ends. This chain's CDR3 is CASTSGTGGKTEAFF. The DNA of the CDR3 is TGTGCCAGCACCTCCGGGACGGGGGGCAAGACTGAAGCTTTCTTT.

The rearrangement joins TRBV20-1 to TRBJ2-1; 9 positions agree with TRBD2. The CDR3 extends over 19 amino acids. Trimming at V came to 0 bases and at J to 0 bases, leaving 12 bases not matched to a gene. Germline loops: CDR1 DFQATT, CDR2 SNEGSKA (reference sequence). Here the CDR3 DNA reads TGCAGTGCTAGAGAGCGGCTAGCGGGACACCGGAGCTCCTACAATGAGCAGTTCTTC. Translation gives CSARERLAGHRSSYNEQFF.

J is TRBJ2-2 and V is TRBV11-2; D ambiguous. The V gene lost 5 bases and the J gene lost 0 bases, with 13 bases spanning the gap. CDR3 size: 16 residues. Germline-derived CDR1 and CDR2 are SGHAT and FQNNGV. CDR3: CASSGWTSANTGELFF. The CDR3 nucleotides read TGTGCCAGCAGCGGTTGGACGTCAGCGAACACCGGGGAGCTGTTTTTT.

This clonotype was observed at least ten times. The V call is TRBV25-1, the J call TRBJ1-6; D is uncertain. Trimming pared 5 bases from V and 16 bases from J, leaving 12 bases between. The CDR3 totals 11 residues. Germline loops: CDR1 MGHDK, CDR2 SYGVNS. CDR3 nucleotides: TGTGCCAGCAGTCGGACGCATCGGCTCCACTTT. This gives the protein CASSRTHRLHF.

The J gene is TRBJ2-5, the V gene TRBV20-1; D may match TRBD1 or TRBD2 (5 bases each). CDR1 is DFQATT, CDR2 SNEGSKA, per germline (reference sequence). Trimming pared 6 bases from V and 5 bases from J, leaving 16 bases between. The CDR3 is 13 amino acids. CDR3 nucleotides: TGCAGTGCCGGGGACGGAGGAAGGGAGACCCAGTACTTC. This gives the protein CSAGDGGRETQYF.